The entry that follows covers one T cell receptor beta chain sequence. In the study's own analysis: Amplification from reference gene primers served as the basis for estimated nucleated cell counts. Measured with immunoSEQ multiplex PCR; TCRdb has only the in-frame clones, and not every one. V, J and clone size derive from that table, while D and trimming were established from the DNA sequence. The profile shows hundreds of thousands of clones, over 70% of them singletons. The length of the CDR3 is 15 residues. V lost 0 bases and J 3 bases, leaving 12 bases between the germline ends. Germline-derived CDR1 and CDR2 are MNHEY and SMNVEV (reference sequence). This sample was included in a study of blood T cell repertoires in COVID-19. For the study at large: Spain, Italy and the United States supplied samples that represented acute and convalescent COVID-19. In each case, the material was cDNA or gDNA derived from T cells, B-cell-depleted T cells, or PBMCs.

This receptor was obtained from a middle-aged woman who had recovered from COVID-19. The sequenced material came from peripheral blood. This chain links TRBV27 with TRBJ2-7; D call uncertain. This chain's CDR3 is CASSLSLGPSYEQYF. CDR3 DNA: TGTGCCAGCAGTTTATCGTTGGGTCCTAGCTACGAGCAGTACTTC.